The following is a TCR beta chain sequence with its context. The antigen is undetermined. The entry originates in a study of response to subunit inactivated influenza vaccine. Study outcomes and limitations: Each seasonal influenza vaccination recruits few new T cells, the authors suggested.

The CDR3 runs 12 residues. V shed 7 bases, J shed 11 bases, and the junction held 7 bases outside the gene matches. Germline CDR1 MDHEN, CDR2 SYDVKM. TCRdb ran MiXCR on the RT-PCR reads and lists one entry per CDR3 protein. The data show about 800,000 distinct CDR3 sequences, with 21% seen just once and about 10% held by the top ten. The clonotype was recovered from a man aged 45 to 65 who received an inactivated influenza vaccine. Source: PBMCs from blood, taken 5 to 6 days after vaccination. This rearrangement joins TRBV28 to TRBJ2-1; 8 bases match TRBD2. The CDR3 loop reads CASTSGGRQQFF. The CDR3 bases are TGTGCCAGCACGTCGGGGGGGAGGCAGCAGTTCTTC.